Each of the 7 T cell receptor beta chains below was sequenced from the same sample in a study of cytomegalovirus exposure and HLA in healthy donors. 60 Vbeta and 13 Jbeta primers were used in PCR. Assay used: immunoSEQ multiplex PCR; TCRdb lists only in-frame clones, some missing. Of 25,000 to 35,000 clones in the sample, approximately 47% were seen once. The sequencing sample was made of PBMCs. The origin of the receptors is a woman in her forties or fifties in good health and CMV-seronegative.

This chain connects TRBV28 to TRBJ1-2; D remains ambiguous. CDR1 is MDHEN, CDR2 SYDVKM, per germline. V lost 6 bases, J lost 6 bases, and 14 bases lay in between. The CDR3 runs 13 residues. DNA of the CDR3: TGTGCCAGCAGCTACTTGAAGGAGAATGGCTACACCTTC. Translated: CASSYLKENGYTF.

The genes are TRBV5-1 and TRBJ1-5, with D perhaps matching TRBD1 (6 bases). The CDR3 has 14 amino acids. Trimming removed 2 bases from V and 4 bases from J, with 10 bases in between. Germline V gene lookup returns CDR1 SGHRS and CDR2 YFSETQ. CDR3 in DNA: TGCGCCAGCAGCTTTGGGACACCAAATCAGCCCCAGCATTTT. Residues: CASSFGTPNQPQHF.

V usage is TRBV30 and J usage is TRBJ2-1; a weak D match, TRBD2 (5 bases). V lost 4 bases, J lost 6 bases, and 13 bases lay in between. The germline gives CDR1 GTSNPN, CDR2 SVGIG (reference sequence). The CDR3 is 13 residues long. CDR3: CAWMEDSSNEQFF. DNA for the CDR3: TGTGCCTGGATGGAGGATTCAAGCAATGAGCAGTTCTTC.

The chain joins TRBV7-9 to TRBJ1-2, with a weak D call TRBD1 (6 bases). The germline V and J ends were trimmed by 1 base and 1 base, with 10 bases remaining between them. The germline gives CDR1 SEHNR, CDR2 FQNEAQ (reference sequence). The CDR3 covers 15 residues. In DNA form, the CDR3 reads TGTGCCAGCAGCTTAGGGCAGGGGATTAACTATGGCTACACCTTC. This codes for CASSLGQGINYGYTF.

This clone was detected only a few times. The chain couples TRBV6-5 to TRBJ2-7; TRBD1 is a possible D gene (7 bases). The CDR3 covers 15 residues. Trimming cost V 8 bases and J 5 bases, with 22 bases left between them. The germline gives CDR1 MNHEY, CDR2 SVGAGI. The CDR3 DNA sequence: TGTGCCAGCGAAAACGTTGGAGGGGGCCGGAACGAGCAGTACTTC. Protein: CASENVGGGRNEQYF.

This clone was counted only a few times. This chain connects TRBV9 to TRBJ2-7, with 9 bases matching TRBD1. This CDR3 spans 13 amino acids. CDR1 and CDR2 from the germline V gene are SGDLS and YYNGEE. Trimming at V came to 3 bases and at J to 10 bases, leaving 8 bases not matched to a gene. The CDR3: CASSGWDRDVQYF. The CDR3 DNA reads as TGTGCCAGCAGCGGTTGGGACAGGGACGTACAGTACTTC.

The chain combines TRBV19 with TRBJ2-1; 9 bases match TRBD2. Per the germline V gene, CDR1 is LNHDA and CDR2 is SQIVND (reference sequence). With V trimmed by 7 bases and J by 5 bases, 3 bases remained unmatched. The CDR3 has 13 residues. In nucleotides, the CDR3 is TGTGCCAGTATCAGCGGGGGGCACAATGAGCAGTTCTTC. This codes for CASISGGHNEQFF.